Following are 14 T cell receptor beta chains from one sample sequenced in a study of blood T cell repertoires in COVID-19. Libraries were prepared by immunoSEQ multiplex PCR; TCRdb keeps only in-frame clonotypes and omits some of them. The data contain roughly 500,000 clones, 88% of them singletons. What was sequenced was PBMCs or T cells enriched from blood (not recorded which). Receptor source: a middle-aged woman who had recovered from COVID-19.

This clone came up a few times. The genes are TRBV2 and TRBJ1-5; 9 bases are a match to TRBD1. CDR3 size: 16 residues. V shed 7 bases and J 7 bases; nucleotides not matched to a gene: 14. From germline, CDR1 is SNHLY and CDR2 FYNNEI. CDR3 amino acids: CASMANSGQGGQPQHF. The CDR3 DNA sequence: TGTGCCAGCATGGCCAACTCGGGACAGGGAGGCCAGCCCCAGCATTTT.

In this sample, this clone turned up a few times. This chain joins TRBV5-4 and TRBJ1-1; 9 nucleotides match TRBD1. CDR1 SGHNT and CDR2 YYREEE come from the germline V gene (reference sequence). V shed 9 bases and J 2 bases; nucleotides not matched to a gene: 8. This CDR3 is 14 amino acids long. The CDR3 sequence is CATQEGQGNTEAFF. The CDR3 region has the DNA TGTGCCACCCAGGAGGGACAGGGAAACACTGAAGCTTTCTTT.

V is TRBV27 and J is TRBJ2-5; 15 bases are a match to TRBD2. The CDR3 length is 17 residues. The V segment lost 6 bases and the J segment 0 bases; nucleotides outside the gene matches: 5. Germline CDR1 MNHEY, CDR2 SMNVEV (reference sequence). For the CDR3, the DNA is TGTGCCAGCAGGGGGACTAGCGGGAGGCCTTACCAAGAGACCCAGTACTTC. The encoded protein is CASRGTSGRPYQETQYF.

In its sample, this clone was seen once. This chain joins TRBV27 and TRBJ1-1; D possibly corresponds to TRBD1 (5 bases). There are 17 residues in the CDR3. Germline V CDR1 and CDR2: MNHEY, SMNVEV (reference sequence). V lost 2 bases, J lost 4 bases, and 20 bases lay in between. The CDR3 region is CASSLRVGARGVTEAFF. CDR3 DNA sequence: TGTGCCAGCAGTTTAAGGGTTGGGGCTCGTGGTGTCACTGAAGCTTTCTTT.

A single count supports this clone. CDR3 in amino acids: CASSPRDNSPLHF. CDR3 nucleotides: TGTGCCAGCTCACCCAGGGATAATTCACCCCTCCACTTT. This chain uses TRBV18 with TRBJ1-6, with D maybe TRBD1 (5 bases). This CDR3 is built from 13 residues. Looked up from germline, CDR1 is KGHSH and CDR2 is LQKENI. Trimming cost V 3 bases and J 5 bases, with 5 bases left between them.

The chain uses TRBV11-3 and TRBJ1-1; 7 bases fit TRBD1. CDR3 size: 13 residues. The J segment lost 6 bases and the V segment lost 4 bases, leaving 5 bases of the junction unmatched. CDR1 SGHNT and CDR2 YENEEA come from the germline V gene. The CDR3 region is CASSSRQGSEAFF. The CDR3 DNA is TGTGCCAGCAGCTCCCGACAGGGTTCTGAAGCTTTCTTT.

This clone was picked up one time. The chain recombines TRBV5-1 with TRBJ1-6; 8 positions match TRBD1. The CDR3 is 16 residues long. From germline, CDR1 is SGHRS and CDR2 YFSETQ. V was pared by 4 bases and J by 7 bases, with 10 bases of the junction left unmatched. The CDR3 here is CASSGSGPGGNSPLHF. The CDR3 DNA sequence: TGCGCCAGCAGCGGGTCGGGCCCAGGGGGCAATTCACCCCTCCACTTT.

The sample holds one count of this clone. The V call is TRBV12-5, the J call TRBJ1-5, with 9 nucleotides matching TRBD1. The CDR3 has 17 residues. CDR1 and CDR2 (germline): LGHNT, FRNRAP. V lost 6 bases, J lost 1 base, and 10 bases stayed unmatched. DNA for the CDR3: TGTGCTAGTGGCTTAGGGACAGGGTATTGGAGCAATCAGCCCCAGCATTTT. Translation: CASGLGTGYWSNQPQHF.

The CDR3 region is CASSELGRGEYGYTF. CDR3 DNA sequence: TGTGCCAGCAGTGAATTAGGCAGGGGGGAATATGGCTACACCTTC. The chain joins TRBV25-1 to TRBJ1-2; 7 nucleotides match TRBD1. Germline assignment: CDR1 MGHDK and CDR2 SYGVNS. The CDR3 is 15 amino acids. V lost 1 base to trimming and J lost 5 bases; unmatched junction nucleotides: 7.

The chain uses TRBV14 and TRBJ2-1; 7 bases agree with TRBD2. This CDR3 region has 14 residues. The V gene's germline CDR1 is SGHDN and CDR2 FVKESK. The V segment lost 4 bases and the J segment 12 bases; nucleotides outside the gene matches: 12. DNA of the CDR3: TGTGCCAGCAGCCCGGGACTATCAGTACCCGTGCAGTTCTTC. Encoded protein: CASSPGLSVPVQFF.

The chain carries TRBV6-6 and TRBJ1-2, with D maybe TRBD1 (6 bases). Trimming pared 7 bases from V and 5 bases from J, leaving 14 bases between. Germline CDR1 and CDR2: MNHNY and SVGAGI (reference sequence). The length of the CDR3 is 13 residues. The CDR3: CASTLTTGYGYTF. In DNA form, the CDR3 reads TGTGCCAGCACCTTAACCACAGGGTATGGCTACACCTTC.

This chain uses TRBV1 with TRBJ1-5; the listed D gene, TRBD1, was not tested against the DNA. TRBV1 is an annotated pseudogene. This CDR3 spans 15 amino acids. CDR3 loop: CTSRRGQGGNQPQHF. As DNA, the CDR3 is TGCACCAGCAGACGGGGACAGGGAGGCAATCAGCCCCAGCATTTT.

The V and J genes are TRBV27 and TRBJ1-5; maybe TRBD1 (6 bases). Per the germline V gene, CDR1 is MNHEY and CDR2 is SMNVEV (reference sequence). The ends were cut back, 5 bases at V and 7 bases at J, with 27 bases in the middle. This CDR3 spans 18 amino acids. The CDR3 region has the DNA TGTGCCAGCAGTCCCCTTTCCCTACACAGGGCGGCGGAACAGCCCCAGCATTTT. It specifies CASSPLSLHRAAEQPQHF.

Here the CDR3 reads CASSLGPGPFVTGELFF. The CDR3 nucleotides read TGTGCCAGCAGCTTAGGCCCCGGTCCTTTCGTGACCGGGGAGCTGTTTTTT. The rearrangement links TRBV7-8 to TRBJ2-2; D is uncertain. Trimming removed 1 base from V and 5 bases from J, with 17 bases in between. Germline V gene lookup returns CDR1 SGHVS and CDR2 FQNEAQ. The CDR3 runs to 17 residues.